Below, 27 T cell receptor beta chains from the same sample are listed, as sequenced in a study of PD-1 blockade in classical Hodgkin lymphoma. The table came from immunoSEQ multiplex PCR; TCRdb's copy has only in-frame clones and leaves some out. The sample shows roughly 68,000 clones, over 90% of them seen only once. Time point defined: newly diagnosed, previously untreated cHL patient sample. Sequencing was done on a sample of peripheral blood mononuclear cells (PBMCs). All receptors derive from a human donor with classical Hodgkin lymphoma.

J is TRBJ1-2 and V is TRBV7-2, with a tentative D call TRBD1 (6 bases). Trimming took 4 bases from V and 7 from J, leaving 22 bases between them. This CDR3 region has 16 residues. Germline V gene data show CDR1 as SGHTA and CDR2 as FQGNSA. The CDR3 coding sequence is TGTGCCAGCAGCTCAGATATAGGGACAACCGGATCTGGCTACACCTTC. It specifies CASSSDIGTTGSGYTF.

This chain uses TRBV6-5 with TRBJ1-6; D gene uncertain. Germline V lookup: CDR1 MNHEY, CDR2 SVGAGI. The CDR3 sequence is 14 residues long. Trimming shortened V by 6 bases and J by 4 bases, and 10 bases separated the two germline ends. The CDR3: CASSYTRYNSPLHF. Written as DNA, the CDR3 is TGTGCCAGCAGCTATACACGTTATAATTCACCCCTCCACTTT.

This sequence joins TRBV27 and TRBJ1-2; TRBD1 aligns across 7 bases. Per the germline V gene, CDR1 is MNHEY and CDR2 is SMNVEV (reference sequence). The CDR3 length is 18 residues. Unmatched junction bases numbered 10, after V lost 0 bases and J lost 0 bases. In nucleotides, the CDR3 is TGTGCCAGCAGTTTATCAGGCTACGGGACAGTCCCTAACTATGGCTACACCTTC. Translating it yields CASSLSGYGTVPNYGYTF.

The chain couples TRBV30 to TRBJ2-7; 8 nucleotides line up with TRBD1. From germline, CDR1 is GTSNPN and CDR2 SVGIG (reference sequence). The trim removed 7 bases at V and 4 bases at J, leaving 6 bases unmatched. This CDR3 is built from 12 residues. This CDR3 is CASTGDKYEQYF. The CDR3 DNA sequence: TGTGCCTCGACAGGGGACAAATACGAGCAGTACTTC. Combining the CDR3 with reference TRBV30 and TRBJ2-7 gives the whole variable domain SQTIHQWPATLVQPVGSPLSLECTVEGTSNPNLYWYRQAAGRGLQLLFYSVGIGQISSEVPQNLSASRPQDRQFILSSKKLLLSDSGFYLCASTGDKYEQYFGPGTRLTVT.

The V call is TRBV5-1, the J call TRBJ1-1; no clear D gene. Germline CDR1 SGHRS, CDR2 YFSETQ. This CDR3 spans 15 amino acids. V was shortened by 4 bases and J by 5 bases, with 18 bases between the two germline ends. CDR3 sequence: CASSEVGGYRTEAFF. The CDR3, as DNA: TGCGCCAGCAGCGAGGTTGGAGGGTATAGGACTGAAGCTTTCTTT.

This sequence joins TRBV5-6 and TRBJ1-5; D not resolved. From germline, CDR1 is SGHDT and CDR2 YYEEEE. V was trimmed by 6 bases and J by 0 bases, leaving 16 bases between them. This CDR3 has 16 amino acids. In DNA form, the CDR3 reads TGTGCCAGCACCTCCTTCTGGCGGGATAGCAATCAGCCCCAGCATTTT. Amino acid sequence: CASTSFWRDSNQPQHF. The full variable domain, its missing parts supplied by reference TRBV5-6 and TRBJ1-5, is DAGVTQSPTHLIKTRGQQVTLRCSPKSGHDTVSWYQQALGQGPQFIFQYYEEEERQRGNFPDRFSGHQFPNYSSELNVNALLLGDSALYLCASTSFWRDSNQPQHFGDGTRLSIL.

This chain uses TRBV6-5 with TRBJ2-7; 9 positions agree with TRBD2. The V gene's germline CDR1 is MNHEY and CDR2 SVGAGI. V lost 6 bases, J lost 2 bases, and 5 bases stayed unmatched. This CDR3 is built from 14 residues. CDR3 DNA sequence: TGTGCCAGCAGGCCTAGCGGGACAACCTACGAGCAGTACTTC. Its translation: CASRPSGTTYEQYF.

In nucleotides, the CDR3 is TGCAGCGTAGGACAGGTATACGAGCAGTTCTTC. Residues: CSVGQVYEQFF. This rearrangement joins TRBV29-1 to TRBJ2-1, with 7 bases lining up with TRBD1. CDR3 length: 11 amino acids. After removal of 6 bases from V and 10 bases from J, the junction contained 6 bases not matched to a gene. The germline CDR1 and CDR2 sequences are SQVTM and ANQGSEA.

This clone was counted only a few times. The V call is TRBV6-6, the J call TRBJ2-5; 13 nucleotides line up with TRBD2. CDR3 length equals 15 residues. CDR1 and CDR2 from the germline V gene are MNHNY and SVGAGI (reference sequence). V lost 6 bases and J lost 5; bases outside the gene matches: 6. The CDR3 region has the DNA TGTGCCAGCAGCTATGGGACTAGCGGGACTGAGACCCAGTACTTC. This translates into CASSYGTSGTETQYF.

The gene calls are TRBV5-1 and TRBJ2-6; no definite D call. The CDR3 totals 14 residues. Between the trimmed V and J ends, which lost 3 bases and 2 bases, there was a span of 6 bases. Germline CDR1 is SGHRS and CDR2 is YFSETQ. CDR3 in DNA: TGCGCCAGCAGCTCGGCGGCTGGGGCCAACGTCCTGACTTTC. Protein: CASSSAAGANVLTF.

The V gene is TRBV29-1, the J gene TRBJ1-2; 9 bases align to TRBD1. Germline CDR1 is SQVTM and CDR2 is ANQGSEA. This CDR3 has 14 residues. Trimming took 4 bases from V and 4 from J; bases not matched to a gene: 7. CDR3 region: CSVGVGTGIYGYTF. DNA of the CDR3: TGCAGCGTTGGGGTCGGGACAGGGATCTATGGCTACACCTTC. The complete variable domain, with remaining parts taken from reference TRBV29-1 and TRBJ1-2, reads SAVISQKPSRDICQRGTSLTIQCQVDSQVTMMFWYRQQPGQSLTLIATANQGSEATYESGFVIDKFPISRPNLTFSTLTVSNMSPEDSSIYLCSVGVGTGIYGYTFGSGTRLTVV.

This chain uses TRBV4-1 with TRBJ1-5, with D possibly being TRBD1 (5 bases). Trimming removed 4 bases from V and 4 bases from J, with 14 bases in between. CDR3 length: 15 residues. In germline, CDR1 is MGHRA, CDR2 YSYEKL. CDR3 protein: CASSPQWGGNQPQHF. CDR3 nucleotide sequence: TGCGCCAGCAGCCCCCAGTGGGGGGGGAATCAGCCCCAGCATTTT.

This chain joins TRBV9 and TRBJ1-3; D is perhaps TRBD1 (5 bases). CDR3 length: 15 amino acids. Germline values: CDR1 SGDLS, CDR2 YYNGEE. Trimming pared 4 bases from V and 0 bases from J, leaving 11 bases between. The CDR3 DNA sequence: TGTGCCAGCAGCTTGGGGGATTTCTCTGGAAACACCATATATTTT. Residues: CASSLGDFSGNTIYF.

The chain is built from TRBV7-9 and TRBJ2-5, with 10 bases identical to TRBD2. V dropped 5 bases and J dropped 7; count of bases not matched to a gene: 10. Germline CDR1 and CDR2: SEHNR and FQNEAQ (reference sequence). There are 15 residues in the CDR3. The CDR3 sequence: CASSHRGTSAGTQYF. CDR3 DNA: TGTGCCAGCAGCCATCGAGGGACTAGCGCGGGGACCCAGTACTTC.

The V call is TRBV2, the J call TRBJ1-1; 10 nucleotides line up with TRBD1. The CDR3 has 13 amino acids. Trimming removed 6 bases from V and 7 bases from J; junction bases left unmatched: 5. Germline V CDR1 and CDR2: SNHLY, FYNNEI. Here the CDR3 DNA reads TGTGCCAGCAGGCCAGGACAGGGGGGTGAAGCTTTCTTT. As protein: CASRPGQGGEAFF. Filled out from reference TRBV2 and TRBJ1-1, the complete variable domain reads EPEVTQTPSHQVTQMGQEVILRCVPISNHLYFYWYRQILGQKVEFLVSFYNNEISEKSEIFDDQFSVERPDGSNFTLKIRSTKLEDSAMYFCASRPGQGGEAFFGQGTRLTVV.

The rearrangement joins TRBV5-1 to TRBJ2-6, with 12 nucleotides matching TRBD1. The CDR3 is 20 residues long. V shed 0 bases, J shed 1 base, and the junction held 8 bases outside the gene matches. Germline V gene data show CDR1 as SGHRS and CDR2 as YFSETQ. In DNA form, the CDR3 reads TGCGCCAGCAGCTTGGCTAATATGGGACAGGGGGCGTCTGGGGCCAACGTCCTGACTTTC. It yields the protein CASSLANMGQGASGANVLTF.

The rearrangement links TRBV5-4 to TRBJ1-1, with D perhaps matching TRBD1 (6 bases). V lost 4 bases, J lost 4 bases, and 17 bases lay in between. Germline loops: CDR1 SGHNT, CDR2 YYREEE (reference sequence). CDR3 length: 15 residues. The CDR3 nucleotides are TGTGCCAGCAGCCAAGACAGGTCAGAGTTCACTGAAGCTTTCTTT. Protein product: CASSQDRSEFTEAFF.

The V gene is TRBV7-2, the J gene TRBJ2-4; maybe TRBD1 (5 bases). The CDR3 is 15 residues long. Between the trimmed V and J ends, which lost 3 bases and 3 bases, there was a span of 12 bases. CDR1 is SGHTA and CDR2 is FQGNSA in the germline V gene. CDR3 amino acids: CASSFKQADKNIQYF. CDR3 coding DNA: TGTGCCAGCAGCTTTAAACAGGCGGACAAAAACATTCAGTACTTC.

V and J are TRBV7-2 and TRBJ2-5; 7 bases agree with TRBD2. With 2 bases clipped from V and 2 bases from J, the junction kept 5 bases outside the gene matches. Germline V gene lookup returns CDR1 SGHTA and CDR2 FQGNSA. The CDR3 loop spans 15 amino acids. CDR3 coding DNA: TGTGCCAGCAGCTTAATCGCTAGCGGACAAGAGACCCAGTACTTC. Protein sequence: CASSLIASGQETQYF. Supplemented by reference TRBV7-2 and TRBJ2-5, the full variable domain reads GAGVSQSPSNKVTEKGKDVELRCDPISGHTALYWYRQSLGQGLEFLIYFQGNSAPDKSGLPSDRFSAERTGGSVSTLTIQRTQQEDSAVYLCASSLIASGQETQYFGPGTRLLVL.

The chain joins TRBV11-2 to TRBJ1-2, with D possibly being TRBD1 (6 bases). V lost 5 bases to trimming and J lost 4 bases, with 14 bases between them. CDR1 is SGHAT, CDR2 FQNNGV, per germline. The CDR3 length is 14 residues. The CDR3 DNA follows: TGTGCCAGCAGCCAGCAGGGGCGAAGCTATGGCTACACCTTC. Translating gives CASSQQGRSYGYTF.

The V gene is TRBV25-1, the J gene TRBJ2-7, with D maybe TRBD1 (5 bases). The CDR3 is 13 amino acids. Germline V gene data show CDR1 as MGHDK and CDR2 as SYGVNS. Deletions cut 5 bases from V and 3 bases from J, with 11 bases between. The CDR3 DNA is TGTGCCAGCAGTCTGGCAGGGCGCTACGAGCAGTACTTC. This codes for CASSLAGRYEQYF.

The chain uses TRBV4-1 and TRBJ2-3, with D unresolved. There are 11 residues in the CDR3. The V end was cut by 3 bases, the J end by 2 bases, with 0 bases between. CDR1 is MGHRA and CDR2 is YSYEKL in the germline V gene. For the CDR3, the DNA is TGCGCCAGCAGCCACACAGATACGCAGTATTTT. It is translated as CASSHTDTQYF.

This clone appeared a single time. The rearrangement links TRBV12-5 to TRBJ2-7; weak D call: TRBD1 (5 bases). Trimming pared 1 base from V and 2 bases from J, leaving 18 bases between. The germline V gene has CDR1 LGHNT and CDR2 FRNRAP. The CDR3 consists of 17 residues. The CDR3 sequence is CASGLGTLWGHPYEQYF. CDR3 DNA: TGTGCTAGTGGTTTGGGAACCCTTTGGGGCCACCCCTACGAGCAGTACTTC.

The chain joins TRBV7-9 to TRBJ1-4; maybe TRBD1 (5 bases). V was shortened by 5 bases and J by 6 bases, with 19 bases between the two germline ends. Germline CDR1 SEHNR, CDR2 FQNEAQ (reference sequence). The CDR3 loop spans 16 amino acids. CDR3 in amino acids: CASSDTNAGKDEKLFF. CDR3 bases: TGTGCCAGCAGCGATACGAATGCAGGGAAAGATGAAAAACTGTTTTTT.

The V call is TRBV4-3, the J call TRBJ1-5, with a weak D call TRBD1 (5 bases). CDR1 and CDR2 from the germline V gene are LGHNA and YSLEER. The CDR3 covers 17 residues. The V end lost 0 bases, the J end lost 4 bases, and 16 bases lay between the germline ends. The CDR3 region has the DNA TGCGCCAGCAGCCAAGATCGGTGGGCGTGGGGGAATCAGCCCCAGCATTTT. Its translation is CASSQDRWAWGNQPQHF.

The V gene is TRBV28, the J gene TRBJ1-1; 7 positions match TRBD1. J lost 0 bases, V lost 6 bases, and 10 bases had no gene match. Germline CDR1 is MDHEN and CDR2 is SYDVKM. This CDR3 comprises 16 residues. The CDR3 DNA sequence: TGTGCCAGCAGGGAGACAGGGATGTCTATGAACACTGAAGCTTTCTTT. Its protein product is CASRETGMSMNTEAFF.

The chain is built from TRBV28 and TRBJ1-1; 8 bases agree with TRBD1. Germline CDR1 and CDR2: MDHEN and SYDVKM. The CDR3 spans 14 residues. Trimming took 4 bases from V and 6 from J; bases not matched to a gene: 7. The DNA for the CDR3 is TGTGCCAGCAGTTCCCGACAGGGGAGCCCTGAAGCTTTCTTT. This codes for CASSSRQGSPEAFF.